The 20 T cell receptor beta chains given below trace back to one sample, sequenced in a study of breast tumors, draining lymph nodes, adjacent tissues. TCRdb re-derived calls from the multiplex PCR reads in MiXCR, one entry per CDR3 protein. The sample includes hundreds of thousands of distinct CDR3 sequences, roughly 32% seen only once; the top ten take over 1.1%. Breast cancer patients provided tissue from their axillary draining lymph nodes. Sequences were obtained from axillary lymph node tissue. The receptors come from a female donor with breast cancer. Some clones in this sample may be carry-over from other donors' samples.

Notes on this clonotype: The CDR3 end shows no conserved phenylalanine or tryptophan, and so a read error is likely. The genes are TRBV7-9 and TRBJ1-2; TRBD1 matches at 7 bases. The CDR3 runs to 14 residues. Germline CDR1 reads SEHNR; CDR2 reads FQNEAQ (reference sequence). Losses at the gene ends were 5 bases for V and 6 bases for J; bases not matched to a gene: 9. The CDR3 sequence is CASSPGQPPDGYTS. The CDR3 DNA sequence: TGTGCCAGCAGCCCGGGACAGCCGCCTGATGGCTACACCTCC.

Points on this clonotype: It is likely a read error, because the conserved phenylalanine at the end of the CDR3 is missing. The chain joins TRBV29-1 to TRBJ2-2, with 11 nucleotides matching TRBD2. In germline, CDR1 is SQVTM, CDR2 ANQGSEA. The CDR3 sequence is 14 residues long. The V segment lost 5 bases and the J segment 4 bases; nucleotides outside the gene matches: 3. CDR3 sequence (DNA): TGCAGCGTTCCGACTAGCGGGGCCACCGGGGAGCTGTTTATT. Amino acid sequence: CSVPTSGATGELFI.

At least ten counts were recorded for this clonotype. J is TRBJ1-5 and V is TRBV4-3, with 10 bases matching TRBD1. V lost 0 bases, J lost 6 bases, and 5 bases stayed unmatched. This CDR3 is 16 amino acids long. Germline V gene data show CDR1 as LGHNA and CDR2 as YSLEER. This chain's CDR3 is CASSQDTGTGVQPQHF. The CDR3 nucleotides are TGCGCCAGCAGCCAAGATACAGGGACAGGGGTTCAGCCCCAGCATTTT.

Ten or more counts support this clonotype. The chain carries TRBV24-1 and TRBJ2-1; maybe TRBD1 (5 bases). Trimming pared 5 bases from V and 4 bases from J, leaving 14 bases between. The CDR3 length is 15 residues. The germline gives CDR1 KGHDR, CDR2 SFDVKD. CDR3 sequence (DNA): TGTGCCACCAGTGGCCAGGGTACTAAGTACAATGAGCAGTTCTTC. Its protein is CATSGQGTKYNEQFF.

The rearrangement joins TRBV20-1 to TRBJ1-4, with a possible D match to TRBD1 (5 bases). V was cut by 4 bases and J by 7 bases, with 16 bases left in between. Germline CDR1 and CDR2: DFQATT and SNEGSKA (reference sequence). The CDR3 runs to 14 residues. CDR3 region: CSATNLGGPEKLFF. The CDR3 DNA sequence: TGCAGTGCTACCAACTTGGGGGGTCCTGAAAAACTGTTTTTT.

At least ten counts were recorded for this clonotype. This chain links TRBV7-8 with TRBJ2-1; a weak D match, TRBD2 (5 bases). V gave up 5 bases and J gave up 6 bases, with 17 bases separating them. This CDR3 is built from 15 residues. Germline assignment: CDR1 SGHVS and CDR2 FQNEAQ. CDR3 region: CASSPPLERSNEQFF. CDR3 coding DNA: TGTGCCAGCAGCCCACCACTAGAAAGGAGCAATGAGCAGTTCTTC.

A word on this clonotype: A read error may explain this, as a much larger clone is one base away. This chain connects TRBV14 to TRBJ2-1, with 9 bases fitting TRBD2. Germline V gene lookup returns CDR1 SGHDN and CDR2 FVKESK. The CDR3 extends over 17 amino acids. The CDR3 sequence: CASSQDSGRGYYTEQFF. CDR3 in DNA: TGTGCCAGCAGCCAAGATAGCGGGAGAGGTTACTACACTGAGCAGTTCTTC. The complete variable domain, with remaining parts taken from reference TRBV14 and TRBJ2-1, reads EAGVTQFPSHSVIEKGQTVTLRCDPISGHDNLYWYRRVMGKEIKFLLHFVKESKQDESGMPNNRFLAERTGGTYSTLKVQPAELEDSGVYFCASSQDSGRGYYTEQFFGPGTRLTVL.

This clonotype has a count of ten or more. V usage is TRBV19 and J usage is TRBJ2-5, with D maybe TRBD1 (5 bases). This CDR3 has 15 amino acids. V lost 1 base and J lost 3, with 12 bases in between. The germline V gene has CDR1 LNHDA and CDR2 SQIVND (reference sequence). The DNA for the CDR3 is TGTGCCAGTAGTATAGGAGTACAGGCTAAAGAGACCCAGTACTTC. Translating it yields CASSIGVQAKETQYF. The whole variable domain, remainder taken from reference TRBV19 and TRBJ2-5, is DGGITQSPKYLFRKEGQNVTLSCEQNLNHDAMYWYRQDPGQGLRLIYYSQIVNDFQKGDIAEGYSVSREKKESFPLTVTSAQKNPTAFYLCASSIGVQAKETQYFGPGTRLLVL.

The chain has TRBV29-1 and TRBJ2-7; a possible D gene is TRBD2 (6 bases). CDR1 is SQVTM and CDR2 is ANQGSEA in the germline V gene. V was pared by 4 bases and J by 4 bases, with 17 bases between. The CDR3 runs 14 residues. The CDR3 region has the DNA TGCAGCGTTGCCCCGGGGGAGGACGCATACGAGCAGTACTTC. Amino acids: CSVAPGEDAYEQYF.

A note on this clonotype: The conserved final phenylalanine or tryptophan is absent from the CDR3, which likely points to a read error. The DNA is left out, because the CDR3 cannot be placed on it with certainty; the CDR3 is given as TCRdb lists it. J is TRBJ2-5 and V is TRBV24-1; the table assigns TRBD1, which was not confirmed against the DNA. A total of 16 residues make up the CDR3, ends included. Germline V lookup: CDR1 KGHDR, CDR2 SFDVKD. Here the CDR3 reads CATRPGRGNYGYTFGS.

This clonotype was observed at least ten times. The rearrangement links TRBV9 to TRBJ2-6, with 14 bases fitting TRBD2. Germline lookup yields CDR1 SGDLS and CDR2 YYNGEE. This CDR3 has 18 residues. Trimming removed 8 bases from V and 1 base from J; junction bases left unmatched: 8. CDR3 region: CASLKGLAGGSGANVLTF. As DNA, the CDR3 is TGTGCCAGTCTAAAAGGACTAGCGGGAGGTTCTGGGGCCAACGTCCTGACTTTC.

About this clonotype: A clone one base away is much larger, so this may be a read error. This rearrangement joins TRBV7-6 to TRBJ1-1; no definite D call. The V end lost 4 bases, the J end lost 3 bases, and 6 bases lay between the germline ends. Germline CDR1 SGHVS, CDR2 FNYEAQ. There are 12 residues in the CDR3. Written as DNA, the CDR3 is TGTGCCAGCAGCTCGGCAGACACTGAAGCTTTCTTT. It yields the protein CASSSADTEAFF.

On this clonotype itself: A much larger clone lies a single base off, so this may be a read error. The chain employs TRBV5-1 and TRBJ1-5; D gene unclear. CDR1 and CDR2 from the germline V gene are SGHRS and YFSETQ. V lost 0 bases to trimming and J lost 2 bases, with 12 bases between them. This CDR3 has 16 residues. The CDR3 loop is CASSLVPGDGNQPQHF. The CDR3 DNA is TGCGCCAGCAGCTTGGTTCCCGGCGATGGCAATCAGCCCCAGCATTTT.

There are many counts of this clonotype. DNA for the CDR3: TGTGCCAGCAGCCAGCAACAGGGGGCTAGTTACAATGAGCAGTTCTTC. It yields the protein CASSQQQGASYNEQFF. The chain recombines TRBV4-2 with TRBJ2-1, with TRBD1 identical over 9 bases. From germline, CDR1 is LGHNA and CDR2 YNFKEQ. V lost 3 bases, J lost 4 bases, and 7 bases stayed unmatched. CDR3 length: 16 amino acids.

In regard to this clonotype: A much larger clone is a single base away; this may be a read error. The CDR3 sequence is CASTSGRASTDTQYF. CDR3 DNA sequence: TGTGCCAGCACCTCGGGACGGGCAAGCACAGATACGCAGTATTTT. V is TRBV5-5 and J is TRBJ2-3, with D perhaps given as TRBD1 or TRBD2 (5 bases each). CDR1 and CDR2 from the germline V gene are SGHKS and YYEKEE (reference sequence). Trimming took 6 bases from V and 0 from J, leaving 14 bases between them. This CDR3 spans 15 amino acids.

With regard to this clonotype: This sequence may be a read error, since a much larger clone differs from it by one base. The rearrangement links TRBV7-2 to TRBJ1-2; D gene unclear. CDR1 and CDR2 (germline): SGHTA, FQGNSA. This CDR3 comprises 15 residues. DNA of the CDR3: TGTGCCAGCAGCTTAAATGGGGTGCAGGACTATGGCCACCCCTTC. As protein: CASSLNGVQDYGHPF. The whole variable domain, filled in from reference TRBV7-2 and TRBJ1-2, reads GAGVSQSPSNKVTEKGKDVELRCDPISGHTALYWYRQSLGQGLEFLIYFQGNSAPDKSGLPSDRFSAERTGGSVSTLTIQRTQQEDSAVYLCASSLNGVQDYGHPFGSGTRLTVV.

There are many counts of this clonotype. The rearrangement uses TRBV28 and TRBJ1-5, with TRBD1 identical over 8 bases. CDR1 and CDR2 from the germline V gene are MDHEN and SYDVKM. V lost 2 bases to trimming and J lost 6 bases; unmatched junction nucleotides: 3. This CDR3 comprises 14 residues. The CDR3 reads CASSLDDRGQPQHF. The CDR3 DNA sequence: TGTGCCAGCAGTTTAGACGACAGGGGTCAGCCCCAGCATTTT. Looking up the rest from reference TRBV28 and TRBJ1-5 gives the full variable domain: DVKVTQSSRYLVKRTGEKVFLECVQDMDHENMFWYRQDPGLGLRLIYFSYDVKMKEKGDIPEGYSVSREKKERFSLILESASTNQTSMYLCASSLDDRGQPQHFGDGTRLSIL.

This clonotype has a count of ten or more. This chain connects TRBV5-1 to TRBJ2-5; 10 nucleotides match TRBD2. V shed 1 base and J 4 bases; nucleotides not matched to a gene: 7. Germline V gene sequence: CDR1 SGHRS, CDR2 YFSETQ. The CDR3 covers 16 residues. CDR3 coding DNA: TGCGCCAGCAGCTTGTTAGCAGCGGGAGGGCTAGAGACCCAGTACTTC. It yields the protein CASSLLAAGGLETQYF.

This clonotype was counted at least ten times. J is TRBJ2-7 and V is TRBV4-2, with D uncertain. This CDR3 comprises 13 residues. V dropped 0 bases and J dropped 3 bases, with 6 bases sitting between them. From germline, CDR1 is LGHNA and CDR2 YNFKEQ. The DNA for the CDR3 is TGTGCCAGCAGCCAAGATATGGGCTACGAGCAGTACTTC. Its protein is CASSQDMGYEQYF.

This sequence joins TRBV24-1 and TRBJ2-1; TRBD1 or TRBD2 may be the D gene (6 bases each). Trimming left V 9 bases short and J 9 bases short, with 26 bases between. Germline CDR1 and CDR2: KGHDR and SFDVKD. The CDR3 length is 16 residues. The CDR3 nucleotides read TGTGCCACCCCTACCGGGGATCTGGGGGGACATATTGAGCAGTTCTTC. It translates to CATPTGDLGGHIEQFF.